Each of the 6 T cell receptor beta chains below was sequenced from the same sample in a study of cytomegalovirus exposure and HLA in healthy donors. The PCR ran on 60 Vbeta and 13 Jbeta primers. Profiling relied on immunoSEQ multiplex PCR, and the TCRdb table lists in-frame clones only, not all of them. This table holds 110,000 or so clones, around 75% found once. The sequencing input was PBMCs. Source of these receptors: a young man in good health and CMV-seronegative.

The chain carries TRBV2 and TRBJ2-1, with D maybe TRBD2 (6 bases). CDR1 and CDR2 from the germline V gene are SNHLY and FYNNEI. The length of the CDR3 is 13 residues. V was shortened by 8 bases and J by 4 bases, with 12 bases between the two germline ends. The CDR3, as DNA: TGTGCCAGCGGTATAGCGGCATACAATGAGCAGTTCTTC. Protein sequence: CASGIAAYNEQFF.

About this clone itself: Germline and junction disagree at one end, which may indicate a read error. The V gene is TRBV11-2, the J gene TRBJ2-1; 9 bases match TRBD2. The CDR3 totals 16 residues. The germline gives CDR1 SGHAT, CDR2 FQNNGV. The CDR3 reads CASSLDRGGVYNEQFF. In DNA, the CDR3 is TGTGCCAGCAGCCTAGACCGCGGGGGGGTGTACAATGAGCAGTTCTTC.

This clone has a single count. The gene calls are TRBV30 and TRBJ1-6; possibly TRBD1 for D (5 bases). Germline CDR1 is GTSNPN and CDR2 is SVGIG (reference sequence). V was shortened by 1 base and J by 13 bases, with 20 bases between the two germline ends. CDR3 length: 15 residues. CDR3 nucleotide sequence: TGTGCCTGGAGTGGGGACTTTGGCCGCCTCTTCCCCCTCCACTTT. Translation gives CAWSGDFGRLFPLHF.

The CDR3 here is CASSPGTVYNEQFF. As DNA, the CDR3 is TGTGCCAGCTCACCCGGGACAGTATACAATGAGCAGTTCTTC. The J gene is TRBJ2-1, the V gene TRBV18; 7 bases fit TRBD1. The CDR3 is made up of 14 amino acids. The V segment lost 3 bases and the J segment 4 bases; nucleotides outside the gene matches: 3. In germline, CDR1 is KGHSH, CDR2 LQKENI.

CDR3 residues: CASSLGSGLATDTQYF. CDR3 DNA sequence: TGTGCCAGCAGCTTGGGATCGGGACTAGCAACAGATACGCAGTATTTT. J is TRBJ2-3 and V is TRBV5-6; TRBD2 agrees at 9 bases. This CDR3 region has 16 residues. CDR1 is SGHDT, CDR2 YYEEEE, per germline. The junction had 5 bases not matched to a gene; V was cut back by 0 bases and J by 3 bases. The full variable domain, in which reference TRBV5-6 and TRBJ2-3 provide the parts outside the CDR3, is DAGVTQSPTHLIKTRGQQVTLRCSPKSGHDTVSWYQQALGQGPQFIFQYYEEEERQRGNFPDRFSGHQFPNYSSELNVNALLLGDSALYLCASSLGSGLATDTQYFGPGTRLTVL.

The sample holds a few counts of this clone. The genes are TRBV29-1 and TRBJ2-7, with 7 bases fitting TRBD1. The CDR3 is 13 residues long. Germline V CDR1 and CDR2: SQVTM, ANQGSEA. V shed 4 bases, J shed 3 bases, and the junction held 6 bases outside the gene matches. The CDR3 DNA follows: TGCAGCGTTGCAGGGGGACAGATCTACGAGCAGTACTTC. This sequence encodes CSVAGGQIYEQYF.